This is a list of T cell receptor beta chains from one sample in a study of control samples from healthy donors and cancer patients. Measured with immunoSEQ multiplex PCR; TCRdb has only the in-frame clones, and not every one. This table has 60,000 to 75,000 clones, 83% appearing once. Sample: blood. The receptors shown here come from a man aged 60 to 75 in good health. The CDR3 runs from the conserved cysteine through the conserved F or W. A D gene is named only where the DNA matches it firmly. Some rows mark clone size as missing; the rest say once, few, many or name a class of expanded clone.

CDR3aa,CDR3nt,v_gene,d_gene,abundance,j_gene
CASSSIGYTF,TGTGCCAGCAGTAGTATCGGCTACACCTTC,TRBV6-6,.,.,TRBJ1-2
CASTPGRQALSGANVLTF,TGTGCCAGCACTCCGGGACGTCAAGCTTTATCTGGGGCCAACGTCCTGACTTTC,TRBV11-2,.,.,TRBJ2-6
CASSQERIWSGNYEQYF,TGTGCCAGCAGCCAAGAACGAATCTGGAGTGGCAACTACGAGCAGTACTTC,TRBV3-1/TRBV3-2,.,.,TRBJ2-7
CASSSSSSNQPQHF,TGTGCCAGCAGCTCGTCAAGTAGCAATCAGCCCCAGCATTTT,TRBV7-2,.,.,TRBJ1-5
CASSLGMRETQYF,TGTGCCAGCAGCCTCGGGATGCGAGAGACCCAGTACTTC,TRBV6-2/TRBV6-3,.,.,TRBJ2-5
CASSLISGDEQFF,TGTGCCAGCAGCTTAATATCGGGGGATGAGCAGTTCTTC,TRBV7-3,.,.,TRBJ2-1
CASSDFPDISGNTIYF,TGTGCCAGCAGTGATTTCCCTGATATCTCTGGAAACACCATATATTTT,TRBV25-1,.,.,TRBJ1-3
CSVETGSNQPQHF,TGCAGCGTGGAGACAGGGTCTAATCAGCCCCAGCATTTT,TRBV29-1,TRBD1,.,TRBJ1-5
CASSQGLAGPYEQYF,TGCGCCAGCAGCCAAGGACTAGCGGGGCCCTACGAGCAGTACTTC,TRBV4-3,TRBD2,few,TRBJ2-7
CASAPSQNRYNEQFF,TGCGCCAGCGCTCCCAGCCAAAATCGATACAATGAGCAGTTCTTC,TRBV5-1,.,few,TRBJ2-1
CASSFGGGGYEQYF,TGTGCCAGCAGCTTTGGAGGGGGCGGGTACGAGCAGTACTTC,TRBV5-6,.,.,TRBJ2-7
CASSPTRVENTEAFF,TGTGCCAGCAGCCCAACCCGTGTGGAGAACACTGAAGCTTTCTTT,TRBV7-2,.,.,TRBJ1-1
CASSRGLADTQYF,TGTGCCAGCAGTCGGGGACTAGCAGATACGCAGTATTTT,TRBV14,TRBD2,.,TRBJ2-3
CASSLIASRTYNSPLHF,TGTGCCAGCAGTTTAATTGCCAGCAGAACGTATAATTCACCCCTCCACTTT,TRBV28,.,.,TRBJ1-6
CASSYSRDRGRFEDF,TGTGCCAGCAGTTACTCCCGGGACAGGGGGCGTTTCGAGGACTTC,TRBV6-5,TRBD1,.,TRBJ2-7
CASSQVGLAGGFVKDTQYF,TGCGCCAGCAGCCAAGTCGGTCTAGCGGGAGGGTTCGTGAAAGATACGCAGTATTTT,TRBV4-1,TRBD2,.,TRBJ2-3
CASSLTRTGGHGYTF,TGTGCCAGCAGCTTAACGCGGACAGGGGGTCATGGCTACACCTTC,TRBV7-2,TRBD1,.,TRBJ1-2
CASSPQRTLAGEEQYF,TGTGCCAGCAGCCCCCAACGAACACTAGCGGGAGAGGAGCAGTACTTC,TRBV6-6,TRBD2,.,TRBJ2-7
CASRKRHFRGKETQYF,TGTGCCAGCAGAAAACGACACTTCAGGGGCAAAGAGACCCAGTACTTC,TRBV6-4,.,.,TRBJ2-5
CASSLWVPSGANVLTF,TGTGCCAGCAGCCTTTGGGTCCCCTCTGGGGCCAACGTCCTGACTTTC,TRBV5-4,.,.,TRBJ2-6
CASSYSSGSGNTIYF,TGTGCCAGCAGTTACTCGTCCGGATCTGGAAACACCATATATTTT,TRBV6-5,.,few,TRBJ1-3
CASSLDRLDTNEQFF,TGTGCCAGCAGCTTAGATAGACTTGATACCAATGAGCAGTTCTTC,TRBV7-8,.,.,TRBJ2-1
CASSLSGREDTQYF,TGCGCCAGCAGCTTGAGCGGGAGGGAAGATACGCAGTATTTT,TRBV5-1,TRBD2,.,TRBJ2-3
CASSTGGSAMEDTQYF,TGTGCCAGCAGCACCGGTGGTAGCGCGATGGAAGATACGCAGTATTTT,TRBV28,.,.,TRBJ2-3
CASSFTRTGYSPLHF,TGTGCCAGCAGCTTCACTAGGACAGGGTATTCACCCCTCCACTTT,TRBV7-9,TRBD1,many,TRBJ1-6
CASSGPPPLVTYEQYF,TGTGCCAGCAGTGGACCCCCCCCGCTAGTGACCTACGAGCAGTACTTC,TRBV25-1,.,.,TRBJ2-7
CASRKTRGRETQYF,TGTGCCAGCAGGAAGACTAGGGGGAGAGAGACCCAGTACTTC,TRBV6-5,.,.,TRBJ2-5
CASANRDSPTDTQYF,TGCGCCAGCGCTAACCGGGACTCCCCCACAGATACGCAGTATTTT,TRBV4-3,.,.,TRBJ2-3